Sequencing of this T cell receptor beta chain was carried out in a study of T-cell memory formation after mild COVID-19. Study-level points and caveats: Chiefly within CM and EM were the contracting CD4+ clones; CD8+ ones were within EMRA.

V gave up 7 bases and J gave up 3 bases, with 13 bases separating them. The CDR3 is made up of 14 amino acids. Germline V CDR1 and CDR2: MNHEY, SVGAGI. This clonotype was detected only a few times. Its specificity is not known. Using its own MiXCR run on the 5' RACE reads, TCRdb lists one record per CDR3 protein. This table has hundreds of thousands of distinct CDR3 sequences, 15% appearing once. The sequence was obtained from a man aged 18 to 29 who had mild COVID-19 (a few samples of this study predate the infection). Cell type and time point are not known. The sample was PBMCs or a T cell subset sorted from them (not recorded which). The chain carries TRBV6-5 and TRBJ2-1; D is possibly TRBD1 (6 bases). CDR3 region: CASTPRQDYNEQFF. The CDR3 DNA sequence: TGTGCCAGCACCCCTAGACAGGACTACAATGAGCAGTTCTTC.